The present T cell receptor beta chain was sequenced within a study of blood T cell repertoires in COVID-19. Study-wide context: Sources were T cells, B-cell-depleted T cells, or PBMCs; the material itself was cDNA or gDNA.

Produced via immunoSEQ multiplex PCR; TCRdb's table is partial and in-frame only. The sample consists of 370,000 or so clones, roughly 80% of them appearing once. The CDR3 sequence is 14 residues long. After removal of 11 bases from V and 4 bases from J, the junction contained 11 bases not matched to a gene. Germline values: CDR1 SGHTA, CDR2 FQGNSA. The sequenced material came from peripheral blood. This TCR derives from a human donor with acute or convalescent COVID-19. The donor label of this sample is uncertain. The V gene is TRBV7-2, the J gene TRBJ1-2; 9 nucleotides agree with TRBD1. The CDR3 coding sequence is TGTGCCGCGGGTGGGACAGGGAAACTCTATGGCTACACCTTC. It is translated as CAAGGTGKLYGYTF. The whole variable domain, remainder taken from reference TRBV7-2 and TRBJ1-2, is GAGVSQSPSNKVTEKGKDVELRCDPISGHTALYWYRQSLGQGLEFLIYFQGNSAPDKSGLPSDRFSAERTGGSVSTLTIQRTQQEDSAVYLCAAGGTGKLYGYTFGSGTRLTVV.